This TCR beta chain is drawn from a study of T cells in Graves' hyperthyroidism and ophthalmopathy. Study-level findings and limits: Peripheral blood also featured most of the thyroid clonotypes expanded above 0.001.

What was amplified from RNA transcripts were TCR beta CDR3 regions. Initially, a first-round RT-PCR of the TCR CDR3 employed the HTBI primer set. TCRdb redid the calling of the multiplex PCR reads with MiXCR, one entry per CDR3 protein. Of about 640,000 distinct CDR3 sequences in the sample, under 25% were seen once. This clonotype was seen more than once but under ten times. What it binds is unknown. Among ophthalmopathy patients, the Clinical Activity Score reached at least 3, the NOSPECS grade reached at least 4, and duration remained under 3 months. The study excluded patients with uncontrolled infection, other autoimmune disease, pregnancy or lactation. Orbital computed tomography, thyroid ultrasound, serum thyroxine and TRAb, and clinical symptoms together informed the diagnoses. Per the germline V gene, CDR1 is DFQATT and CDR2 is SNEGSKA (reference sequence). This CDR3 is built from 15 residues. J gave up 2 bases and V 3 bases, and 8 bases lay outside the gene matches.

This clonotype was obtained from a man younger than 45 with Graves' ophthalmopathy. Sequencing was done on a sample of blood. The V gene is TRBV20-1, the J gene TRBJ2-7; 9 bases map to TRBD2. CDR3 loop: CSARPKAGGAYEQYF. Written as DNA, the CDR3 is TGCAGTGCTAGGCCAAAAGCGGGAGGAGCCTACGAGCAGTACTTC.